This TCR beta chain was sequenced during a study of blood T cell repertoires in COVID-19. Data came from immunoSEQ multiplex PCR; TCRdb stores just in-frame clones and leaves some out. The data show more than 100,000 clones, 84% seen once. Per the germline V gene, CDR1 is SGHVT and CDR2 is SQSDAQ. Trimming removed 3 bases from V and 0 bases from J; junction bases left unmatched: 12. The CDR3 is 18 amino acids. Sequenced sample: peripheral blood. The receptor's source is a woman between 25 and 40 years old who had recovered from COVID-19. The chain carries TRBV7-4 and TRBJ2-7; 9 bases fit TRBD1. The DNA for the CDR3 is TGTGCCAGCAGCTTTAATCTAGGTCCGGGACAGGGCTCCTACGAGCAGTACTTC. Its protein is CASSFNLGPGQGSYEQYF.